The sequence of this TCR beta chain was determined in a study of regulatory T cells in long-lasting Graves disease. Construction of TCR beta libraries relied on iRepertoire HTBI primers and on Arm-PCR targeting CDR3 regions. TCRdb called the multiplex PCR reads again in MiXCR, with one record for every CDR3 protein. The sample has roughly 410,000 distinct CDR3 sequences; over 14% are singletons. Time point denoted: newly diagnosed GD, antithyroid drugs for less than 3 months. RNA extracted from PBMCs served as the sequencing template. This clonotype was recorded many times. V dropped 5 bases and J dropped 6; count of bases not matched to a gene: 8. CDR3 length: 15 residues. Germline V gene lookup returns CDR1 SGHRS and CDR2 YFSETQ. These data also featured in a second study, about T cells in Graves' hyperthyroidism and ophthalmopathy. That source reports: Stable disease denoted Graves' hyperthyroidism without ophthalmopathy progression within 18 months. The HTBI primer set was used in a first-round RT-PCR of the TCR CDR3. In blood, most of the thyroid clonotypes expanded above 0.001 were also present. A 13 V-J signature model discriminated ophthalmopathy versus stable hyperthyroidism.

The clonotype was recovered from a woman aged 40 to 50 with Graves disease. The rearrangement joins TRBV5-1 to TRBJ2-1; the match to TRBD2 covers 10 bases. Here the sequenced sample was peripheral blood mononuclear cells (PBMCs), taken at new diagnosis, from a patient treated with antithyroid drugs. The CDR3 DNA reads TGCGCCAGCAGGAGCCTAGCGGGAGATTCCAATGAGCAGTTCTTC. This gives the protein CASRSLAGDSNEQFF. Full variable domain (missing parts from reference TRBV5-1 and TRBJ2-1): KAGVTQTPRYLIKTRGQQVTLSCSPISGHRSVSWYQQTPGQGLQFLFEYFSETQRNKGNFPGRFSGRQFSNSRSEMNVSTLELGDSALYLCASRSLAGDSNEQFFGPGTRLTVL.